The 31 T cell receptor beta chains listed next were all sequenced from one sample in a study of identical twins. TCRdb re-called the 5' RACE reads through MiXCR, storing one row per CDR3 protein. The sample lists some 660,000 distinct CDR3 sequences, 8.5% to 9.5% occurring once. The same sample was also studied in work on yellow fever vaccine responses in identical twins.

The sample was PBMCs. The receptors were gathered from a woman younger than 30 in good health.

The chain couples TRBV20-1 to TRBJ1-6; D unclear. The germline CDR1 and CDR2 sequences are DFQATT and SNEGSKA (reference sequence). This CDR3 comprises 12 residues. Trimming shortened V by 0 bases and J by 17 bases, and 14 bases separated the two germline ends. CDR3 sequence: CSARDYATTVHF. The CDR3 coding sequence is TGCAGTGCTAGAGATTATGCGACAACTGTCCACTTT.

This chain links TRBV2 with TRBJ2-5; the D gene is possibly TRBD1 (7 bases). Germline V lookup: CDR1 SNHLY, CDR2 FYNNEI. The CDR3 spans 11 residues. V lost 7 bases, J lost 7 bases, and 10 bases lay in between. The CDR3 is CASTQGGTQYF. CDR3 sequence (DNA): TGTGCCAGCACCCAGGGGGGGACCCAGTACTTC.

In DNA form, the CDR3 reads TGTGCCAGCAGCCCTCTAGCGGAGCACTACAATGAGCAGTTCTTC. Amino acid sequence: CASSPLAEHYNEQFF. The genes are TRBV5-6 and TRBJ2-1; 7 bases fit TRBD2. The trim removed 4 bases at V and 3 bases at J, leaving 7 bases unmatched. From germline, CDR1 is SGHDT and CDR2 YYEEEE. The length of the CDR3 is 15 residues.

This clonotype was counted many times. The rearrangement uses TRBV6-5 and TRBJ2-3; perhaps D is TRBD1 or TRBD2 (6 bases each). The CDR3 extends over 16 amino acids. Trimming took 2 bases from V and 0 from J, leaving 12 bases between them. Germline V CDR1 and CDR2: MNHEY, SVGAGI. CDR3 sequence reads: CASSYRGGPSTDTQYF. CDR3 coding DNA: TGTGCCAGCAGTTACCGTGGGGGGCCAAGCACAGATACGCAGTATTTT.

This clonotype was observed many times. V gene TRBV5-6 combines with J gene TRBJ2-7; TRBD1 is a possible D gene (6 bases). CDR3 length equals 14 residues. The germline CDR1 and CDR2 sequences are SGHDT and YYEEEE. The V gene lost 1 base and the J gene lost 4 bases, with 12 bases spanning the gap. This CDR3 reads CASSLRGFNYEQYF. The CDR3 coding sequence is TGTGCCAGCAGCTTGAGGGGGTTCAATTACGAGCAGTACTTC.

The rearrangement links TRBV6-6 to TRBJ2-7, with a weak D call TRBD1 (6 bases). Between the trimmed V and J ends, which lost 6 bases and 6 bases, there was a span of 15 bases. Looked up from germline, CDR1 is MNHNY and CDR2 is SVGAGI (reference sequence). The CDR3 extends over 13 amino acids. The CDR3 DNA reads TGTGCCAGCAGCAACAGGGTGCTTGGCGAGCAGTACTTC. Encoded protein: CASSNRVLGEQYF.

The genes are TRBV11-2 and TRBJ2-3, with D uncertain. Per the germline V gene, CDR1 is SGHAT and CDR2 is FQNNGV. This CDR3 comprises 14 residues. V dropped 5 bases and J dropped 9 bases, with 18 bases sitting between them. The CDR3 DNA reads TGTGCCAGCAGCCCTTGGAATCTGACTTTGACGCAGTATTTT. Its protein product is CASSPWNLTLTQYF.

This clonotype was seen only a few times. The chain recombines TRBV6-4 with TRBJ2-3; D possibly corresponds to TRBD2 (6 bases). The length of the CDR3 is 15 residues. V was cut by 0 bases and J by 4 bases, with 11 bases left in between. Germline CDR1 is MRHNA and CDR2 is SNTAGT. The CDR3 protein is CASSDSSGPSDTQYF. The CDR3 DNA reads TGTGCCAGCAGTGACTCGAGCGGGCCCTCAGATACGCAGTATTTT.

The rearrangement uses TRBV19 and TRBJ2-7, with D perhaps given as TRBD1 or TRBD2 (7 bases each). CDR1 and CDR2 (germline): LNHDA, SQIVND (reference sequence). The length of the CDR3 is 13 residues. Trimming shortened V by 7 bases and J by 2 bases, and 12 bases separated the two germline ends. The CDR3 here is CASKSGTAYEQYF. CDR3 nucleotide sequence: TGTGCCAGTAAAAGCGGGACAGCCTACGAGCAGTACTTC.

This clonotype was seen ten or more times. DNA for the CDR3: TGTGCCAGCAGCTTGGCAGGGTGGCAGTTCTTC. Protein: CASSLAGWQFF. This chain uses TRBV5-5 with TRBJ2-1, with D perhaps TRBD1 (5 bases). Germline V lookup: CDR1 SGHKS, CDR2 YYEKEE (reference sequence). This CDR3 is 11 amino acids long. V gave up 0 bases and J gave up 12 bases, with 7 bases separating them.

The chain uses TRBV6-2 or TRBV6-3 and TRBJ2-7, with D perhaps TRBD1 or TRBD2 (5 bases each). This CDR3 region has 14 residues. Germline loops: CDR1 MNHEY, CDR2 SVGEGT. V lost 5 bases to trimming and J lost 3 bases, with 14 bases between them. DNA of the CDR3: TGTGCCAGCAGTAACCCGGGACGCAACTACGAGCAGTACTTC. Translation: CASSNPGRNYEQYF.

The rearrangement links TRBV28 to TRBJ2-1; 11 bases agree with TRBD2. The germline V gene has CDR1 MDHEN and CDR2 SYDVKM. There are 17 residues in the CDR3. V was pared by 6 bases and J by 0 bases, with 7 bases of the junction left unmatched. The CDR3 bases are TGTGCCAGCAGGACTGGGACTAGCGGAGACTCCTACAATGAGCAGTTCTTC. It encodes CASRTGTSGDSYNEQFF.

This clonotype has only a few counts. The genes are TRBV6-5 and TRBJ2-7, with D tentatively TRBD1 or TRBD2 (6 bases each). In germline, CDR1 is MNHEY, CDR2 SVGAGI. The CDR3 sequence is 13 residues long. V lost 4 bases to trimming and J lost 6 bases, with 13 bases between them. The CDR3 nucleotides are TGTGCCAGCAGTTTTATGGGGGGCGGCGAGCAGTACTTC. This sequence encodes CASSFMGGGEQYF.

This clonotype has more than one count but fewer than ten. V is TRBV7-2 and J is TRBJ2-1; TRBD1 aligns across 8 bases. V lost 1 base and J lost 15; bases outside the gene matches: 2. The CDR3 runs to 11 residues. The V gene's germline CDR1 is SGHTA and CDR2 FQGNSA. CDR3 region: CASSLGTGLFF. The CDR3, as DNA: TGTGCCAGCAGCTTAGGGACAGGGTTGTTCTTC.

This clonotype was observed a few times. The V and J genes are TRBV28 and TRBJ2-4, with D unresolved. The CDR3 is made up of 14 amino acids. Per the germline V gene, CDR1 is MDHEN and CDR2 is SYDVKM. V lost 7 bases and J 8 bases, leaving 18 bases between the germline ends. CDR3 nucleotide sequence: TGTGCCAGCACCCAGTCCCTGGTAAGGGACATTCAGTACTTC. This codes for CASTQSLVRDIQYF. Supplemented by reference TRBV28 and TRBJ2-4, the full variable domain reads DVKVTQSSRYLVKRTGEKVFLECVQDMDHENMFWYRQDPGLGLRLIYFSYDVKMKEKGDIPEGYSVSREKKERFSLILESASTNQTSMYLCASTQSLVRDIQYFGAGTRLSVL.

This clonotype was counted only a few times. The J gene is TRBJ2-7, the V gene TRBV6-1; TRBD2 agrees at 10 bases. CDR3 length: 15 residues. The germline V gene encodes CDR1 MNHNS and CDR2 SASEGT. Trimming took 4 bases from V and 0 from J; bases not matched to a gene: 3. This CDR3 is CASSGLAGHSYEQYF. Here the CDR3 DNA reads TGTGCCAGCAGTGGACTAGCGGGCCACTCCTACGAGCAGTACTTC.

This clonotype was seen at least ten times. This chain joins TRBV29-1 and TRBJ2-7; no reliable D call. Per germline, CDR1 SQVTM and CDR2 ANQGSEA. V lost 4 bases and J lost 3, with 7 bases in between. The CDR3 totals 11 residues. The CDR3 here is CSVGTFYEQYF. The CDR3 DNA is TGCAGCGTTGGTACATTCTACGAGCAGTACTTC.

This clonotype came up many times. DNA for the CDR3: TGTGCCAGCAGCGACAGGGTAAGACACTACGAGCAGTACTTC. This codes for CASSDRVRHYEQYF. The chain is built from TRBV11-2 and TRBJ2-7; 7 bases fit TRBD1. The CDR3 consists of 14 residues. Germline V gene lookup returns CDR1 SGHAT and CDR2 FQNNGV. V was pared by 5 bases and J by 3 bases, with 7 bases of the junction left unmatched. Combining the CDR3 with reference TRBV11-2 and TRBJ2-7 gives the whole variable domain EAGVAQSPRYKIIEKRQSVAFWCNPISGHATLYWYQQILGQGPKLLIQFQNNGVVDDSQLPKDRFSAERLKGVDSTLKIQPAKLEDSAVYLCASSDRVRHYEQYFGPGTRLTVT.

This clonotype was counted a few times. V usage is TRBV7-2 and J usage is TRBJ2-3; TRBD2 aligns across 8 bases. Germline V lookup: CDR1 SGHTA, CDR2 FQGNSA. With 5 bases clipped from V and 0 bases from J, the junction kept 4 bases outside the gene matches. The length of the CDR3 is 15 residues. CDR3 sequence (DNA): TGTGCCAGCAGCCGCGGGAGGCCGAGCACAGATACGCAGTATTTT. This sequence encodes CASSRGRPSTDTQYF. Full variable domain (outside the CDR3, taken from reference TRBV7-2 and TRBJ2-3): GAGVSQSPSNKVTEKGKDVELRCDPISGHTALYWYRQSLGQGLEFLIYFQGNSAPDKSGLPSDRFSAERTGGSVSTLTIQRTQQEDSAVYLCASSRGRPSTDTQYFGPGTRLTVL.

The rearrangement links TRBV7-9 to TRBJ2-1; 8 nucleotides match TRBD2. The CDR3 totals 17 residues. V lost 5 bases, J lost 8 bases, and 17 bases stayed unmatched. The germline CDR1 and CDR2 sequences are SEHNR and FQNEAQ (reference sequence). CDR3 sequence (DNA): TGTGCCAGCAGCCCCAGACTAGCGCCTGGGGGGATAGATGAGCAGTTCTTC. Translation: CASSPRLAPGGIDEQFF.

In the case of this clonotype: One end of the junction fails to match germline, which may point to a read error. V is TRBV12-3 or TRBV12-4 and J is TRBJ2-2; the match to TRBD1 covers 9 bases. The CDR3 is 17 amino acids. CDR3 bases: TGTGCCTGCAGTTTCTCCGGGACAGGGATCGTCACCGGGGAGCTGTTTTTT. Encoded protein: CACSFSGTGIVTGELFF.

There are many counts of this clonotype. The chain joins TRBV5-6 to TRBJ2-2; D remains unclear. The CDR3 loop spans 12 amino acids. Trimming left V 8 bases short and J 2 bases short, with 7 bases between. Germline assignment: CDR1 SGHDT and CDR2 YYEEEE. The CDR3 loop is CASRKNTGELFF. CDR3 in DNA: TGTGCCAGTAGGAAAAACACCGGGGAGCTGTTTTTT.

There are a few counts of this clonotype. The chain joins TRBV10-3 to TRBJ2-1, with TRBD1 as a possible D gene (6 bases). V gave up 4 bases and J gave up 7 bases, with 11 bases separating them. The CDR3 is 13 residues long. Germline lookup yields CDR1 ENHRY and CDR2 SYGVKD. The chain's CDR3 is CAISVGTINEQFF. CDR3 in DNA: TGTGCCATCAGTGTTGGGACAATTAATGAGCAGTTCTTC.

There are a few counts of this clonotype. The V and J genes are TRBV19 and TRBJ2-1, with D maybe TRBD2 (6 bases). Per the germline V gene, CDR1 is LNHDA and CDR2 is SQIVND (reference sequence). The CDR3 runs to 16 residues. V was clipped by 4 bases and J by 0 bases, with 13 bases between them. CDR3 residues: CASSSRRGGSYNEQFF. The CDR3 DNA follows: TGTGCCAGTAGTAGTCGTAGGGGAGGCTCCTACAATGAGCAGTTCTTC.

This clonotype came up a few times. This sequence joins TRBV19 and TRBJ2-1; D is uncertain. The germline CDR1 and CDR2 sequences are LNHDA and SQIVND (reference sequence). The CDR3 is 13 amino acids. Trimming removed 8 bases at V and 8 bases at J, with 16 bases between. CDR3 in amino acids: CASRRVSRDEQFF. Here the CDR3 DNA reads TGTGCCAGTCGACGGGTATCAAGGGATGAGCAGTTCTTC.

This clonotype was found many times. The chain has TRBV7-6 and TRBJ1-1; 9 positions match TRBD1. The V segment lost 5 bases and the J segment 0 bases; nucleotides outside the gene matches: 7. The CDR3 totals 16 residues. Germline loops: CDR1 SGHVS, CDR2 FNYEAQ. The CDR3 spells CASSPITGGMNTEAFF. The CDR3 DNA sequence: TGTGCCAGCAGCCCTATTACAGGGGGCATGAACACTGAAGCTTTCTTT.

The chain is built from TRBV6-5 and TRBJ2-2, with 9 positions matching TRBD2. V shed 4 bases and J 3 bases; nucleotides not matched to a gene: 0. This CDR3 is built from 14 residues. Looked up from germline, CDR1 is MNHEY and CDR2 is SVGAGI. CDR3 region: CASSWTSDTGELFF. The CDR3 DNA follows: TGTGCCAGCAGTTGGACTAGCGACACCGGGGAGCTGTTTTTT.

In its sample, this clonotype was seen many times. The CDR3, as DNA: TGTGCCAGCAGCCATAAAGTGGCTAGCGGGAATTACAATGAGCAGTTCTTC. It encodes CASSHKVASGNYNEQFF. V gene TRBV7-9 combines with J gene TRBJ2-1, with 9 bases lining up with TRBD2. The CDR3 is 17 amino acids. Germline V CDR1 and CDR2: SEHNR, FQNEAQ (reference sequence). V trimming: 5 bases; J trimming: 4 bases; junction bases outside the gene matches: 12.

The CDR3 loop reads CAITTAGGPWETQYF. DNA for the CDR3: TGTGCCATCACCACGGCGGGAGGGCCTTGGGAGACCCAGTACTTC. The J gene is TRBJ2-5, the V gene TRBV28, with 9 bases identical to TRBD2. The CDR3 consists of 15 residues. Losses at the gene ends were 10 bases for V and 5 bases for J; bases not matched to a gene: 14. Per germline, CDR1 MDHEN and CDR2 SYDVKM. Variable domain in full (rest from reference TRBV28 and TRBJ2-5): DVKVTQSSRYLVKRTGEKVFLECVQDMDHENMFWYRQDPGLGLRLIYFSYDVKMKEKGDIPEGYSVSREKKERFSLILESASTNQTSMYLCAITTAGGPWETQYFGPGTRLLVL.

This clonotype was counted at least ten times. V is TRBV7-9 and J is TRBJ2-2; TRBD2 matches 7 bases. The germline V gene has CDR1 SEHNR and CDR2 FQNEAQ (reference sequence). The ends lost 2 bases at V and 4 bases at J; junction bases unmatched: 7. The CDR3 consists of 16 residues. The DNA for the CDR3 is TGTGCCAGCAGCTTACAGCGGGGTCGAGGCACCGGGGAGCTGTTTTTT. Translation: CASSLQRGRGTGELFF.

This clonotype was detected ten times or more. This chain uses TRBV12-3 or TRBV12-4 with TRBJ2-5; D may be TRBD1 (5 bases). The CDR3 covers 12 residues. V was shortened by 3 bases and J by 5 bases, with 7 bases between the two germline ends. The CDR3 region has the DNA TGTGCCAGCAGTTTCAGGGTGGAGACCCAGTACTTC. This sequence encodes CASSFRVETQYF.